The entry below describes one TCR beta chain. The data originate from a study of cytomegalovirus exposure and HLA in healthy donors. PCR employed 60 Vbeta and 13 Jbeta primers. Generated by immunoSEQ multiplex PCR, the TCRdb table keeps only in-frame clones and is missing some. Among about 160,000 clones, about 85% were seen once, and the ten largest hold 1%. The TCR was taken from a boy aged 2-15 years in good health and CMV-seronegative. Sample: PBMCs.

The CDR3 region is CASSLLYSHRTEAFF. The CDR3 DNA follows: TGTGCCAGCAGCCTCCTTTACTCCCATCGCACTGAAGCTTTCTTT. The chain recombines TRBV2 with TRBJ1-1, with unresolved D. The CDR3 is 15 residues long. CDR1 and CDR2 (germline): SNHLY, FYNNEI. V lost 6 bases to trimming and J lost 4 bases, with 18 bases between them.